The present TCR beta chain was sequenced within a study of control samples from healthy donors and cancer patients (TCRdb year 2020). About this clone: Its antigen remains unidentified. No qualities accompany the bases; no much larger clone lies one base away.

To prepare the library, the immunoSEQ multiplex PCR assay was applied. TCRdb holds this immuneACCESS table with in-frame rearrangements only. Some clones are missing; in checked studies, unresolved V genes explain under half, and the rest has no known cause. The sample yields under 200,000 clones; 91% were counted once. The top ten hold approximately 1.4% of the sample. The germline V gene supplies CDR1 SNHLY and CDR2 FYNNEI. The trim is 1 base for V and 7 bases for J, with a gap of 14 bases between the germline ends. Including the terminal cysteine and phenylalanine, the CDR3 comprises 15 residues. Solely the CDR3 DNA is kept, with 45 bases framed from the first base.

The sequence is built from TRBV2 and TRBJ2-1, and perhaps TRBD1 as D gene, on 6 matching bases. The receptor was isolated from a woman in her twenties or thirties in good health. The sequenced sample consisted of blood. The CDR3 region reads CASSEEGGVRNEQFF. In nucleotides, the sequence is TGTGCCAGCAGTGAAGAAGGGGGAGTTCGTAATGAGCAGTTCTTC.